This TCR beta chain was sequenced for a study of cytomegalovirus exposure and HLA in healthy donors. Turning to the study itself: A previous analysis identified 95 million to 120 million unique TCR beta sequences derived from around 200 million T cells. Findings and limits, study-wide: In a later analysis, TCR beta V- and J-gene trimming was associated with a missense DCLRE1C variant. TRBV6-2, TRBV6-3 and some other V segments were unresolvable in 87-base-pair reads.

From germline, CDR1 is MDHEN and CDR2 SYDVKM. CDR3 length: 13 residues. A multiplex PCR was run with 60 Vbeta primers and 13 Jbeta primers. The data were produced by immunoSEQ multiplex PCR, yet TCRdb's version contains in-frame clones alone and is incomplete. The sample lists about 190,000 clones; around 82% were seen once. In the case of this clone: Antigen specificity is unknown.

This TCR derives from a young woman in good health and CMV-seropositive. Sample: PBMCs. The chain couples TRBV28 to TRBJ2-5; tentatively, D is TRBD1 (7 bases). Gene TRBJ2-7 matches the end of the DNA better, so the J call may be wrong. The CDR3 is CASRRAGGYEQYF. The CDR3, as DNA: TGTGCCAGCAGACGGGCAGGGGGGTACGAGCAGTACTTC.